These 9 T cell receptor beta chains were sequenced from one sample in a study of OX40 agonist ivuxolimab in advanced cancers. Repertoires were generated with immunoSEQ multiplex PCR, while TCRdb's copy carries only in-frame clones and drops some. The sample includes about 71,000 clones, about 86% of them seen just once. This specimen consisted of CD4+ or CD8+ T cells sorted from blood, obtained in a trial of the OX40 agonist ivuxolimab. The receptors shown here come from an adult with an advanced solid tumor such as melanoma, head and neck, liver or kidney cancer.

In regard to this clone: The same CDR3 also results from other DNA sequences found in this sample. This chain connects TRBV5-1 to TRBJ2-1; 12 bases agree with TRBD2. CDR3 length: 15 residues. V trimming: 2 bases; J trimming: 5 bases; junction bases outside the gene matches: 2. CDR1 and CDR2 (germline): SGHRS, YFSETQ. CDR3 coding DNA: TGCGCCAGCAGCTTCCTAGCGGGAGGGGACAATGAGCAGTTCTTC. Translation: CASSFLAGGDNEQFF.

The rearrangement joins TRBV5-8 to TRBJ2-7; 9 nucleotides match TRBD2. V shed 4 bases, J shed 2 bases, and the junction held 1 base outside the gene matches. CDR1 is SGHTS, CDR2 YDEGEE, per germline. The CDR3 extends over 13 amino acids. CDR3 DNA: TGTGCCAGCAGCGCGGGGGGGGCCTACGAGCAGTACTTC. Its protein is CASSAGGAYEQYF.

The chain employs TRBV5-6 and TRBJ1-4, with D perhaps matching TRBD1 (6 bases). Germline loops: CDR1 SGHDT, CDR2 YYEEEE. There are 15 residues in the CDR3. Trimming took 6 bases from V and 6 from J, leaving 18 bases between them. The CDR3 here is CASTNWGGADEKLFF. The DNA for the CDR3 is TGTGCCAGCACCAATTGGGGGGGCGCGGATGAAAAACTGTTTTTT.

This CDR3 reads CASKLGQGNNEQFF. CDR3 coding DNA: TGTGCCAGCAAACTGGGACAGGGGAACAATGAGCAGTTCTTC. J is TRBJ2-1 and V is TRBV9, with TRBD1 identical over 10 bases. The germline gives CDR1 SGDLS, CDR2 YYNGEE. V lost 6 bases, J lost 5 bases, and 5 bases stayed unmatched. The CDR3 is 14 amino acids.

This chain joins TRBV29-1 and TRBJ1-2, with TRBD1 identical over 8 bases. The CDR3 sequence is 12 residues long. Germline-derived CDR1 and CDR2 are SQVTM and ANQGSEA. Trimming removed 1 base from V and 7 bases from J; junction bases left unmatched: 2. The DNA of the CDR3 is TGCAGCGTTGAAGGGACAGGGATTGGCTACACCTTC. Its protein is CSVEGTGIGYTF.

The chain joins TRBV4-3 to TRBJ1-4; weak D call: TRBD1 (5 bases). The CDR3 has 17 amino acids. Germline V gene data show CDR1 as LGHNA and CDR2 as YSLEER. V was clipped by 0 bases and J by 1 base, with 12 bases between them. CDR3 amino acids: CASSQEAGWGTNEKLFF. CDR3 nucleotide sequence: TGCGCCAGCAGCCAAGAGGCAGGGTGGGGAACTAATGAAAAACTGTTTTTT.

This chain uses TRBV30 with TRBJ1-6, with 8 positions matching TRBD1. The CDR3 is made up of 15 amino acids. Trimming cost V 3 bases and J 7 bases; bases outside gene matches: 8. In germline, CDR1 is GTSNPN, CDR2 SVGIG (reference sequence). The CDR3 spells CAWSSGQGGNSPLHF. As DNA, the CDR3 is TGTGCCTGGAGCTCTGGACAGGGAGGGAATTCACCCCTCCACTTT.

This clone was detected once. The genes are TRBV7-9 and TRBJ2-7, with a weak D call TRBD2 (6 bases). With 0 bases removed from V and 7 bases from J, the gap between germline ends came to 10 bases. The CDR3 runs to 13 residues. The germline V gene encodes CDR1 SEHNR and CDR2 FQNEAQ (reference sequence). CDR3 amino acids: CASSLAGGGEQYF. DNA for the CDR3: TGTGCCAGCAGCTTAGCGGGAGGAGGGGAGCAGTACTTC.

The gene calls are TRBV7-2 and TRBJ1-5; TRBD1 matches 11 bases. This CDR3 has 15 amino acids. Germline values: CDR1 SGHTA, CDR2 FQGNSA. V was pared by 5 bases and J by 7 bases, with 7 bases of the junction left unmatched. CDR3 bases: TGTGCCAGCAGCGCGGACAGGGGGCTTCGGCAGCCCCAGCATTTT. Translation gives CASSADRGLRQPQHF.